Listed below are T cell receptor beta chains from one sample, sequenced in a study of T-cell reconstitution after alpha-beta-depleted transplantation in children. MiXCR, run by TCRdb on the PCR reads, gives a single entry per CDR3 protein. The table has some 300,000 distinct CDR3 sequences, under 13% seen once. The material sequenced was PBMCs from the stem cell graft donor, taken from the stem cell graft. These receptors came from a human donor who donated a stem cell graft to a child with acute lymphoblastic leukemia. The CDR3 runs from the conserved cysteine through the conserved F or W. D genes are given only for firm matches. Rows may omit the clone size; those that give it use once, few, many or a size class.

J gene: TRBJ1-5; clone size: many; D gene: .; V gene: TRBV5-5; CDR3 protein: CASSLWGPPNQPQHF; CDR3 DNA: TGTGCCAGCAGCTTGTGGGGGCCCCCCAATCAGCCCCAGCATTTT
J gene: TRBJ1-2; clone size: .; D gene: TRBD1; V gene: TRBV5-1; CDR3 protein: CASSLALDREYGYTF; CDR3 DNA: TGCGCCAGCAGCTTGGCCCTGGACAGGGAGTATGGCTACACCTTC
J gene: TRBJ2-3; clone size: .; D gene: .; V gene: TRBV29-1; CDR3 protein: CSVDLDITDTQYF; CDR3 DNA: TGCAGCGTTGACCTTGATATCACAGATACGCAGTATTTT
J gene: TRBJ1-2; clone size: few; D gene: .; V gene: TRBV6-5; CDR3 protein: CASSYSDKINYGYTF; CDR3 DNA: TGTGCCAGCAGTTACTCGGACAAAATTAACTATGGCTACACCTTC
J gene: TRBJ2-1; clone size: few; D gene: .; V gene: TRBV12-3/TRBV12-4; CDR3 protein: CASSSTRDEQFF; CDR3 DNA: TGTGCCAGCAGTTCCACTAGAGATGAGCAGTTCTTC
J gene: TRBJ1-1; clone size: few; D gene: TRBD1; V gene: TRBV7-2; CDR3 protein: CASSVGQMRTEAFF; CDR3 DNA: TGTGCCAGCAGCGTGGGACAGATGAGGACTGAAGCTTTCTTT
J gene: TRBJ2-1; clone size: many; D gene: TRBD2; V gene: TRBV10-2; CDR3 protein: CASSATSGSYNEQFF; CDR3 DNA: TGCGCCAGCAGTGCGACTAGCGGTTCCTACAATGAGCAGTTCTTC
J gene: TRBJ2-7; clone size: many; D gene: .; V gene: TRBV5-6; CDR3 protein: CASSLAMGNYEQYF; CDR3 DNA: TGTGCCAGCAGCTTGGCGATGGGCAACTACGAGCAGTACTTC
J gene: TRBJ2-2; clone size: .; D gene: TRBD1; V gene: TRBV5-5; CDR3 protein: CASSLGGTGTTGELFF; CDR3 DNA: TGTGCCAGCAGCTTGGGAGGGACAGGGACCACCGGGGAGCTGTTTTTT
J gene: TRBJ1-1; clone size: many; D gene: .; V gene: TRBV14; CDR3 protein: CASSQALGRRHTEAFF; CDR3 DNA: TGTGCCAGCAGCCAAGCACTAGGCAGGAGGCATACTGAAGCTTTCTTT
J gene: TRBJ2-5; clone size: .; D gene: .; V gene: TRBV21-1; CDR3 protein: CASSKVGSQETQYF; CDR3 DNA: TGTGCCAGCAGCAAAGTGGGTTCCCAAGAGACCCAGTACTTC
J gene: TRBJ2-3; clone size: .; D gene: TRBD2; V gene: TRBV12-3/TRBV12-4; CDR3 protein: CASTPSGGLSTDTQYF; CDR3 DNA: TGTGCCAGCACCCCTAGCGGGGGCTTGTCCACAGATACGCAGTATTTT
J gene: TRBJ2-2; clone size: many; D gene: .; V gene: TRBV12-3/TRBV12-4; CDR3 protein: CASTQGRQAFNTGELFF; CDR3 DNA: TGTGCCAGCACCCAGGGGCGACAGGCCTTTAACACCGGGGAGCTGTTTTTT
J gene: TRBJ2-2; clone size: few; D gene: TRBD1; V gene: TRBV12-3/TRBV12-4; CDR3 protein: CASTLPGQGAHGELFF; CDR3 DNA: TGTGCCAGCACCTTACCGGGACAGGGGGCCCACGGGGAGCTGTTTTTT
J gene: TRBJ2-1; clone size: few; D gene: .; V gene: TRBV20-1; CDR3 protein: CSAVEGLASDNEQFF; CDR3 DNA: TGCAGTGCCGTTGAGGGGCTAGCCTCCGACAATGAGCAGTTCTTC
J gene: TRBJ1-4; clone size: .; D gene: .; V gene: TRBV12-3/TRBV12-4; CDR3 protein: CASRGPNEKLFF; CDR3 DNA: TGTGCCAGCAGAGGCCCTAATGAAAAACTGTTTTTT
J gene: TRBJ1-1; clone size: few; D gene: TRBD1; V gene: TRBV10-3; CDR3 protein: CAIRNRGMNTEAFF; CDR3 DNA: TGTGCCATCAGGAACAGGGGGATGAACACTGAAGCTTTCTTT
J gene: TRBJ2-2; clone size: many; D gene: .; V gene: TRBV9; CDR3 protein: CASSGAVGALELFF; CDR3 DNA: TGTGCCAGCAGCGGAGCTGTAGGGGCATTGGAGCTGTTTTTT
J gene: TRBJ2-4; clone size: few; D gene: TRBD2; V gene: TRBV7-2; CDR3 protein: CASSLVVGSREVGIQYF; CDR3 DNA: TGTGCCAGCAGCTTAGTTGTAGGGAGCCGGGAGGTGGGCATTCAGTACTTC
J gene: TRBJ2-7; clone size: few; D gene: TRBD2; V gene: TRBV7-2; CDR3 protein: CASSSGLAGRGAEQYF; CDR3 DNA: TGTGCCAGCAGCTCCGGACTAGCGGGTCGCGGGGCCGAGCAGTACTTC
J gene: TRBJ2-1; clone size: few; D gene: TRBD2; V gene: TRBV5-1; CDR3 protein: CASRGLAPYNEQFF; CDR3 DNA: TGCGCCAGCCGCGGACTAGCGCCCTACAATGAGCAGTTCTTC
J gene: TRBJ1-2; clone size: few; D gene: .; V gene: TRBV6-5; CDR3 protein: CASSLGEAHGYTF; CDR3 DNA: TGTGCCAGCAGTTTGGGAGAGGCACATGGCTACACCTTC
J gene: TRBJ2-1; clone size: .; D gene: .; V gene: TRBV30; CDR3 protein: CAWSGDKGPSEFF; CDR3 DNA: TGTGCCTGGAGTGGGGACAAGGGACCCAGTGAGTTCTTC
J gene: TRBJ2-3; clone size: .; D gene: .; V gene: TRBV4-3; CDR3 protein: CASSQGDGWGDTQYF; CDR3 DNA: TGCGCCAGCAGCCAAGGGGACGGATGGGGAGATACGCAGTATTTT
J gene: TRBJ2-7; clone size: .; D gene: .; V gene: TRBV27; CDR3 protein: CASSWAGESYEQYF; CDR3 DNA: TGTGCCAGCAGTTGGGCAGGAGAGTCCTACGAGCAGTACTTC
J gene: TRBJ1-1; clone size: many; D gene: .; V gene: TRBV20-1; CDR3 protein: CSARANPRGRMNTEAFF; CDR3 DNA: TGCAGTGCTAGAGCCAATCCTAGGGGAAGGATGAACACTGAAGCTTTCTTT
J gene: TRBJ2-7; clone size: many; D gene: .; V gene: TRBV12-3/TRBV12-4; CDR3 protein: CASSPGTPAYEQYF; CDR3 DNA: TGTGCCAGCAGTCCCGGGACACCTGCCTACGAGCAGTACTTC
J gene: TRBJ2-2; clone size: few; D gene: .; V gene: TRBV12-3/TRBV12-4; CDR3 protein: CASSLSPASGELFF; CDR3 DNA: TGTGCCAGCAGTCTTTCCCCGGCCAGCGGGGAGCTGTTTTTT
J gene: TRBJ1-2; clone size: .; D gene: .; V gene: TRBV29-1; CDR3 protein: CSVVQLATGGYTF; CDR3 DNA: TGCAGCGTTGTACAGCTTGCCACGGGGGGCTACACCTTC
J gene: TRBJ1-4; clone size: few; D gene: TRBD1; V gene: TRBV30; CDR3 protein: CAWSGQGQATNEKLFF; CDR3 DNA: TGTGCCTGGAGCGGACAGGGGCAAGCAACTAATGAAAAACTGTTTTTT
J gene: TRBJ2-6; clone size: few; D gene: .; V gene: TRBV12-3/TRBV12-4; CDR3 protein: CASSPGQPGANVLTF; CDR3 DNA: TGTGCCAGCAGCCCCGGACAGCCTGGGGCCAACGTCCTGACTTTC
J gene: TRBJ1-5; clone size: few; D gene: TRBD1; V gene: TRBV11-2; CDR3 protein: CAKPPSGRGPGLGSNQPQHF; CDR3 DNA: TGTGCCAAACCCCCTTCGGGGAGGGGGCCTGGATTGGGGAGCAATCAGCCCCAGCATTTT
J gene: TRBJ2-1; clone size: few; D gene: .; V gene: TRBV7-9; CDR3 protein: CASSNPASARYNEQFF; CDR3 DNA: TGTGCCAGCAGCAACCCCGCTAGCGCGCGATACAATGAGCAGTTCTTC
J gene: TRBJ2-6; clone size: .; D gene: .; V gene: TRBV27; CDR3 protein: CASSRSWAGANVLTF; CDR3 DNA: TGTGCCAGCAGCCGCTCGTGGGCTGGGGCCAACGTCCTGACTTTC
J gene: TRBJ2-7; clone size: .; D gene: TRBD2; V gene: TRBV11-2; CDR3 protein: CASSPWGSGRALHYEQYF; CDR3 DNA: TGTGCCAGCAGCCCTTGGGGTAGCGGGAGGGCCCTACACTACGAGCAGTACTTC
J gene: TRBJ2-1; clone size: .; D gene: .; V gene: TRBV5-1; CDR3 protein: CASSLAGLPENEQFF; CDR3 DNA: TGCGCCAGCAGCTTGGCAGGACTTCCGGAAAATGAGCAGTTCTTC
J gene: TRBJ2-5; clone size: .; D gene: .; V gene: TRBV24-1; CDR3 protein: CATSPRQAKGETQYF; CDR3 DNA: TGTGCCACCAGTCCGAGACAGGCTAAGGGGGAGACCCAGTACTTC
J gene: TRBJ1-2; clone size: .; D gene: .; V gene: TRBV10-3; CDR3 protein: CAISGSLECSTGGYTF; CDR3 DNA: TGTGCCATCAGTGGGAGTCTCGAGTGCTCTACGGGAGGCTACACCTTC
J gene: TRBJ1-2; clone size: many; D gene: TRBD1; V gene: TRBV20-1; CDR3 protein: CSARAITGVDYGYTF; CDR3 DNA: TGCAGTGCTAGAGCAATTACAGGGGTTGACTATGGCTACACCTTC
J gene: TRBJ2-5; clone size: .; D gene: .; V gene: TRBV20-1; CDR3 protein: CSATSTGYQQETQYF; CDR3 DNA: TGCAGTGCTACCTCGACAGGCTATCAACAAGAGACCCAGTACTTC
J gene: TRBJ2-5; clone size: few; D gene: TRBD2; V gene: TRBV29-1; CDR3 protein: CSGGGGTQETQYF; CDR3 DNA: TGCAGCGGCGGCGGGGGGACACAAGAGACCCAGTACTTC
J gene: TRBJ2-2; clone size: many; D gene: .; V gene: TRBV28; CDR3 protein: CASSPRTRQSTGELFF; CDR3 DNA: TGTGCCAGCAGTCCACGGACCAGACAGTCCACCGGGGAGCTGTTTTTT
J gene: TRBJ2-7; clone size: many; D gene: .; V gene: TRBV5-1; CDR3 protein: CASSLEARVFDEQYF; CDR3 DNA: TGCGCCAGCAGCTTGGAGGCCAGGGTGTTCGACGAGCAGTACTTC
J gene: TRBJ2-1; clone size: .; D gene: .; V gene: TRBV7-6; CDR3 protein: CASSLGAIGHPYNEQFF; CDR3 DNA: TGTGCCAGCAGCTTAGGGGCGATTGGGCACCCCTACAATGAGCAGTTCTTC
J gene: TRBJ2-3; clone size: .; D gene: .; V gene: TRBV7-3; CDR3 protein: CASALDGLGDTQYF; CDR3 DNA: TGTGCCAGCGCCTTGGACGGGCTGGGAGATACGCAGTATTTT
J gene: TRBJ2-1; clone size: few; D gene: TRBD1; V gene: TRBV29-1; CDR3 protein: CSADRAQKNEQFF; CDR3 DNA: TGCAGCGCCGACAGGGCCCAAAAAAATGAGCAGTTCTTC
J gene: TRBJ2-1; clone size: few; D gene: .; V gene: TRBV27; CDR3 protein: CASSLMGGFSYNEQFF; CDR3 DNA: TGTGCCAGCAGTTTAATGGGGGGCTTCTCCTACAATGAGCAGTTCTTC
J gene: TRBJ2-7; clone size: few; D gene: .; V gene: TRBV6-5; CDR3 protein: CASSYGGGSGSEQYF; CDR3 DNA: TGTGCCAGCAGTTACGGCGGGGGCTCAGGCTCCGAGCAGTACTTC
J gene: TRBJ1-1; clone size: .; D gene: .; V gene: TRBV7-2; CDR3 protein: CASSSTSRNTEAFF; CDR3 DNA: TGTGCCAGCAGCTCCACCTCAAGGAACACTGAAGCTTTCTTT
J gene: TRBJ1-6; clone size: .; D gene: .; V gene: TRBV4-1; CDR3 protein: CASSHEGAIYNSPLHF; CDR3 DNA: TGCGCCAGCAGCCATGAGGGCGCCATTTATAATTCACCCCTCCACTTT
J gene: TRBJ1-5; clone size: few; D gene: .; V gene: TRBV5-5; CDR3 protein: CASSLTWGALSNQPQHF; CDR3 DNA: TGTGCCAGCAGCTTGACCTGGGGGGCGCTGAGCAATCAGCCCCAGCATTTT
J gene: TRBJ2-7; clone size: once; D gene: .; V gene: TRBV6-5; CDR3 protein: CASRTHAGEPYEQYF; CDR3 DNA: TGTGCCAGCAGGACGCATGCAGGGGAACCTTACGAGCAGTACTTC
J gene: TRBJ2-4; clone size: few; D gene: .; V gene: TRBV3-1; CDR3 protein: CASSQPGYRAPSAKNIQYF; CDR3 DNA: TGTGCCAGCAGCCAACCAGGGTATAGGGCCCCCTCGGCCAAAAACATTCAGTACTTC
J gene: TRBJ1-5; clone size: few; D gene: .; V gene: TRBV10-2; CDR3 protein: CASSESIGLDQPQHF; CDR3 DNA: TGCGCCAGCAGTGAGTCGATCGGCCTGGATCAGCCCCAGCATTTT
J gene: TRBJ1-1; clone size: few; D gene: TRBD1; V gene: TRBV12-3/TRBV12-4; CDR3 protein: CASSVGQLNTEAFF; CDR3 DNA: TGTGCCAGCAGTGTGGGACAGCTGAACACTGAAGCTTTCTTT
J gene: TRBJ2-3; clone size: many; D gene: .; V gene: TRBV5-1; CDR3 protein: CASRRGDSRTDTQYF; CDR3 DNA: TGCGCCAGCCGTAGGGGGGACAGCCGCACAGATACGCAGTATTTT
J gene: TRBJ1-1; clone size: few; D gene: .; V gene: TRBV29-1; CDR3 protein: CSVLDTEAFF; CDR3 DNA: TGCAGCGTTCTGGACACTGAAGCTTTCTTT
J gene: TRBJ2-1; clone size: many; D gene: TRBD2; V gene: TRBV29-1; CDR3 protein: CSVEEKGLAGVYNEQFF; CDR3 DNA: TGCAGCGTTGAAGAGAAAGGATTAGCGGGAGTCTACAATGAGCAGTTCTTC